The clone carrying this T cell receptor (beta chain) is classed as medium-sized (0.01 to 0.1%). This sample is drawn from a study of immune characterization of retroperitoneal liposarcoma. V shed 6 bases and J shed 13 bases, with 25 bases lying between them. Germline CDR1 and CDR2: SEHNR and FQNEAQ (reference sequence). This CDR3 region has 15 residues. TCRdb called the PCR reads again in MiXCR, with one record for every CDR3 protein. The top ten hold approximately 8.2% of the sample, which has about 10,000 distinct CDR3 sequences, about 30% seen once. The specimen was tumor tissue. The V and J genes are TRBV7-9 and TRBJ2-1, with a possible D match to TRBD2 (7 bases). The receptor was derived from a male donor with retroperitoneal liposarcoma. This CDR3 is CASSKGGAFKETQFF. CDR3 nucleotides: TGTGCCAGCAGTAAAGGGGGGGCTTTCAAGGAGACCCAGTTCTTC.